This T cell receptor beta chain originates from a study of blood T cell repertoires in COVID-19. About the research overall: Samples representing acute and convalescent COVID-19 were sourced from the United States, Italy and Spain. Nucleic acid was either cDNA or gDNA, and it came from T cells, B-cell-depleted T cells, or PBMCs.

Germline V CDR1 and CDR2: SGHTA, FQGNSA. V lost 3 bases and J lost 5; bases outside the gene matches: 6. This CDR3 region has 14 residues. Study processing details: The authors estimated nucleated cell counts from reference gene primer amplification. Clones were sequenced by immunoSEQ multiplex PCR, and TCRdb holds only the in-frame ones, with some missing. The D gene and trimming were derived from the DNA, and the V and J assignments and clone size from that table. The sample holds 260,000 or so clones, over 70% seen once. The sequenced sample was peripheral blood. The chain joins TRBV7-2 to TRBJ2-7; 8 bases map to TRBD2. The TCR originated in a man older than 75 with acute or convalescent COVID-19. CDR3 coding DNA: TGTGCCAGCAGCTTCCGGGGGGGCCCGAACGAGCAGTACTTC. Protein: CASSFRGGPNEQYF. Full variable domain (missing parts from reference TRBV7-2 and TRBJ2-7): GAGVSQSPSNKVTEKGKDVELRCDPISGHTALYWYRQSLGQGLEFLIYFQGNSAPDKSGLPSDRFSAERTGGSVSTLTIQRTQQEDSAVYLCASSFRGGPNEQYFGPGTRLTVT.